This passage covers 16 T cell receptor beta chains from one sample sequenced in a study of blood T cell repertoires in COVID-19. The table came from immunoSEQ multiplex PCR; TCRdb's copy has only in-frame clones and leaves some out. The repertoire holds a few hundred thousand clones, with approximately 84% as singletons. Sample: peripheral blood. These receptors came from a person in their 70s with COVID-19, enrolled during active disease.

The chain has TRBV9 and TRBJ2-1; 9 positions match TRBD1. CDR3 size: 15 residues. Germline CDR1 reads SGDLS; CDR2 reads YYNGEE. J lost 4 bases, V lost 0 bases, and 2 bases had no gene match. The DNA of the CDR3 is TGTGCCAGCAGCGTAGATGGGACAGGGTACAATGAGCAGTTCTTC. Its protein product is CASSVDGTGYNEQFF.

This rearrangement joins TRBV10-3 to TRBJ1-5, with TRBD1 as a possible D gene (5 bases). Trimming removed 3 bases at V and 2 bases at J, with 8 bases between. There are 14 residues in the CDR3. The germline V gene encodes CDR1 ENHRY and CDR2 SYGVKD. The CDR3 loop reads CAISDQGGNQPQHF. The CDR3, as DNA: TGTGCCATCAGTGATCAAGGGGGCAATCAGCCCCAGCATTTT.

The CDR3 DNA follows: TGTGCCAGCAGCTTACTAGCGGGGGGCGATTCCTACGAGCAGTACTTC. Encoded protein: CASSLLAGGDSYEQYF. This chain uses TRBV7-9 with TRBJ2-7, with TRBD2 matching over 11 bases. V was pared by 2 bases and J by 1 base, with 4 bases of the junction left unmatched. The CDR3 is 16 amino acids. Germline V gene lookup returns CDR1 SEHNR and CDR2 FQNEAQ (reference sequence).

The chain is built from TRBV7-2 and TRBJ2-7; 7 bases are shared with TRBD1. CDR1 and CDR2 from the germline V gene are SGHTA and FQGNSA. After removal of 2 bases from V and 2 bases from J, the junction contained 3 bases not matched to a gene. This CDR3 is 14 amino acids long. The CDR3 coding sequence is TGTGCCAGCAGCTTAAACGGACAGGCCTACGAGCAGTACTTC. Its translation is CASSLNGQAYEQYF.

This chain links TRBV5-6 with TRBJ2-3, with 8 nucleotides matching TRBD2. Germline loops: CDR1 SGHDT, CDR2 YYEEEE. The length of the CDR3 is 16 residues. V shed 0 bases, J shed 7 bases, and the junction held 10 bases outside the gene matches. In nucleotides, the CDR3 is TGTGCCAGCAGCTTGGAAAGCGGGAGTGGTCGGAATACGCAGTATTTT. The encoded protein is CASSLESGSGRNTQYF.

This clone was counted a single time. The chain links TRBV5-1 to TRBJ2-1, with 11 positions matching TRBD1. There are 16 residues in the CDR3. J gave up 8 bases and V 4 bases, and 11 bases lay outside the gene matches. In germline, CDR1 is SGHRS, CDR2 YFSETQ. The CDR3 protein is CASSPRTGQGVDEQFF. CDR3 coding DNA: TGCGCCAGCAGCCCCCGGACGGGACAGGGGGTCGATGAGCAGTTCTTC.

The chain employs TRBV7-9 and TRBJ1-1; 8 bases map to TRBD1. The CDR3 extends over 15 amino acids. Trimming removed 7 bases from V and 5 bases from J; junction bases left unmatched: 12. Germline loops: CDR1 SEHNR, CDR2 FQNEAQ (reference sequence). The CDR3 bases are TGTGCCAGCAAACCGGAATCGGACAGGGTAACTGAAGCTTTCTTT. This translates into CASKPESDRVTEAFF.

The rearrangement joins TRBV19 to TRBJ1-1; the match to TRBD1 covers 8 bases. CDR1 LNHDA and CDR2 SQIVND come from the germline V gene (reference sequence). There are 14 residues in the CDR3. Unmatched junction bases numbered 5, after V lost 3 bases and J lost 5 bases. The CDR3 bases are TGTGCCAGTAGTATCGGAGACAGGGGTACTGAAGCTTTCTTT. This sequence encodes CASSIGDRGTEAFF.

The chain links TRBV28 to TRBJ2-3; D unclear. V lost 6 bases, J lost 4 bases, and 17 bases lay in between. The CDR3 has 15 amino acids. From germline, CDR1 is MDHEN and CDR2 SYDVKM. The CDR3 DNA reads TGTGCCAGCAGCCTCGCGGTAGGTGTCGCAGATACGCAGTATTTT. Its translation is CASSLAVGVADTQYF.

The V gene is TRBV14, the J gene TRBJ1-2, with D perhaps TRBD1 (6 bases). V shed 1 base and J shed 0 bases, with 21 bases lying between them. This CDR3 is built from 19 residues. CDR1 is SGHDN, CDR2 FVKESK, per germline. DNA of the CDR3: TGTGCCAGCAGCCAAGTACCACAGGGTTTCGGTTCAGCTAACTATGGCTACACCTTC. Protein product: CASSQVPQGFGSANYGYTF.

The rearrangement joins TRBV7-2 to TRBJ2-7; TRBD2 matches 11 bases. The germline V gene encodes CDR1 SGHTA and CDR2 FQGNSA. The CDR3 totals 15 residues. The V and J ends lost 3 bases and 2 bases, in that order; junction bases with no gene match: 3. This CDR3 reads CASSFTSGRTYEQYF. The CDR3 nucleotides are TGTGCCAGCAGCTTCACTAGCGGGAGAACCTACGAGCAGTACTTC.

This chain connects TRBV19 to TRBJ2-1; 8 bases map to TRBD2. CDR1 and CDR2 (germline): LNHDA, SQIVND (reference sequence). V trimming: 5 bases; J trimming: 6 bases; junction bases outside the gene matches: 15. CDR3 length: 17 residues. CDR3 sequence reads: CASSPSAGMAGGNEQFF. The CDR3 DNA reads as TGTGCCAGTAGTCCCTCGGCGGGGATGGCGGGAGGCAATGAGCAGTTCTTC.

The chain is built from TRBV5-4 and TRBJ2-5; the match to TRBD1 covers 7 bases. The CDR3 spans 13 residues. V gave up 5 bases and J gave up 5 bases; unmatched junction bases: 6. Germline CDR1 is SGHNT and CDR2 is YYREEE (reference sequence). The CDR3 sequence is CASRTGAGETQYF. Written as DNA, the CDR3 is TGTGCCAGCAGAACAGGGGCAGGGGAGACCCAGTACTTC.

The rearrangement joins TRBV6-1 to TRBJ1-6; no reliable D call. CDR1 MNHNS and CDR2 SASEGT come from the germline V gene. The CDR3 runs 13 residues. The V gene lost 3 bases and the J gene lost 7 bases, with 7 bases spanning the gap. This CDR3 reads CASSDTGNSPLHF. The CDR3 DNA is TGTGCCAGCAGTGACACCGGGAATTCACCCCTCCACTTT.

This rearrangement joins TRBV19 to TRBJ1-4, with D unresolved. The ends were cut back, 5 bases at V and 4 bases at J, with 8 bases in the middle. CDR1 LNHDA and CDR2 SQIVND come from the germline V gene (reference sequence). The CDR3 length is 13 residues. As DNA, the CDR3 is TGTGCCAGTAGTTCCCAGATTAATGAAAAACTGTTTTTT. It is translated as CASSSQINEKLFF.

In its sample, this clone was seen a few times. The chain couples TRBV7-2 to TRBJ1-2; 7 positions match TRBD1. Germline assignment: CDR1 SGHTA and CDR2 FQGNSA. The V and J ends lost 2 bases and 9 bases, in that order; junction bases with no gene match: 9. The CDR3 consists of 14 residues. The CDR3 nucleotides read TGTGCCAGCAGCTTATTGAGGGCAGGGGGGAGCTACACCTTC. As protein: CASSLLRAGGSYTF.